The rows below give T cell receptor beta chains drawn from one sample of a study of blood T cells in healthy people across ages. Each CDR3 protein gets one entry after TCRdb re-called the 5' RACE reads with MiXCR. In the table there are hundreds of thousands of distinct CDR3 sequences, roughly 43% of which are singletons. Sample: blood. Receptors originate from a man aged 80 or over in good health. Both conserved end residues are part of each CDR3. The order of the fields is CDR3 DNA, CDR3 protein, V gene, clone size, CDR3 length, D gene, J gene. A D gene is named only where the DNA matches it firmly. Only some rows state a clone size, as once, few, many or a class for expanded clones.

cdr3_nt: TGTGCCAGCAGCCCGACAGGGTCCCGCTCCTACGAGCAGTACTTC; cdr3_aa: CASSPTGSRSYEQYF; v_call: TRBV27; clone_size: NA; cdr3_length: 15; d_call: TRBD1; j_call: TRBJ2-7
cdr3_nt: TGCAGCGTTGATCTAGCGGGGGCCCAAGAGACCCAGTACTTC; cdr3_aa: CSVDLAGAQETQYF; v_call: TRBV29-1; clone_size: few; cdr3_length: 14; d_call: TRBD2; j_call: TRBJ2-5
cdr3_nt: TGCAGCGCCCGGACTAGCGGGAGGGAGAGCAATGAGCAGTACTTC; cdr3_aa: CSARTSGRESNEQYF; v_call: TRBV29-1; clone_size: NA; cdr3_length: 15; d_call: TRBD2; j_call: TRBJ2-5
cdr3_nt: TGCAGCGTTGGTCAGGGGGCCCAAGAGACCCAGTACTTC; cdr3_aa: CSVGQGAQETQYF; v_call: TRBV29-1; clone_size: many; cdr3_length: 13; d_call: TRBD1; j_call: TRBJ2-5
cdr3_nt: TGTGCCAGCAGCCCCCGACAGGCGTATAATTCACCCCTCCACTTT; cdr3_aa: CASSPRQAYNSPLHF; v_call: TRBV7-2; clone_size: NA; cdr3_length: 15; d_call: NA; j_call: TRBJ1-6
cdr3_nt: TGCGCCAGCATAGACTTAGCCAAAACCATTCAGTACTTC; cdr3_aa: CASIDLAKTIQYF; v_call: TRBV10-2; clone_size: NA; cdr3_length: 13; d_call: NA; j_call: TRBJ2-4
cdr3_nt: TGTGCCAGCACCCGTGGGGGTGGTCGAGTGAATCAGCCCCAGCATTTT; cdr3_aa: CASTRGGGRVNQPQHF; v_call: TRBV5-6; clone_size: NA; cdr3_length: 16; d_call: NA; j_call: TRBJ1-5
cdr3_nt: TGCAGTGCTAGGCGGGGGGAGGGCGGCTACGAGCAGTACTTC; cdr3_aa: CSARRGEGGYEQYF; v_call: TRBV20-1; clone_size: NA; cdr3_length: 14; d_call: TRBD2; j_call: TRBJ2-7
cdr3_nt: TGTGCCAGCAGCGTAGGAACAAACACTGAAGCTTTCTTT; cdr3_aa: CASSVGTNTEAFF; v_call: TRBV9; clone_size: NA; cdr3_length: 13; d_call: NA; j_call: TRBJ1-1
cdr3_nt: TGCAGCGTTCTATCGACTGGGGGTCCCGCAGATACGCAGTATTTT; cdr3_aa: CSVLSTGGPADTQYF; v_call: TRBV29-1; clone_size: NA; cdr3_length: 15; d_call: NA; j_call: TRBJ2-3
cdr3_nt: TGTGCCAGCAGTGGCGAGATGGGGTACGAGCAGTACTTC; cdr3_aa: CASSGEMGYEQYF; v_call: TRBV6-4; clone_size: NA; cdr3_length: 13; d_call: NA; j_call: TRBJ2-7
cdr3_nt: TGTGCCAGCGGAACACAGAACTACGAGCAGTACTTC; cdr3_aa: CASGTQNYEQYF; v_call: TRBV28; clone_size: NA; cdr3_length: 12; d_call: NA; j_call: TRBJ2-7
cdr3_nt: TGTGCCAGCAGTTACCTAGGTGGCAGGGGCACAGATACGCAGTATTTT; cdr3_aa: CASSYLGGRGTDTQYF; v_call: TRBV6-2/TRBV6-3; clone_size: NA; cdr3_length: 16; d_call: NA; j_call: TRBJ2-3
cdr3_nt: TGTGCCAGCAGCTCGCTTACTAGCGGTCGGACCTACGAGCAGTACTTC; cdr3_aa: CASSSLTSGRTYEQYF; v_call: TRBV3-1; clone_size: NA; cdr3_length: 16; d_call: TRBD2; j_call: TRBJ2-7
cdr3_nt: TGTGCCAGCAGCTTAGTAGGGCTAGCGGGGGGATCCAATGAGCAGTTCTTC; cdr3_aa: CASSLVGLAGGSNEQFF; v_call: TRBV7-2; clone_size: few; cdr3_length: 17; d_call: TRBD2; j_call: TRBJ2-1
cdr3_nt: TGTGCCAGCAGCTTAGAACCCCAATCCTACGAGCAGTACTTC; cdr3_aa: CASSLEPQSYEQYF; v_call: TRBV7-2; clone_size: many; cdr3_length: 14; d_call: NA; j_call: TRBJ2-7
cdr3_nt: TGTGCCAGCAGTTTTAGGGGCCCCGCCAAAAACATTCAGTACTTC; cdr3_aa: CASSFRGPAKNIQYF; v_call: TRBV27; clone_size: few; cdr3_length: 15; d_call: NA; j_call: TRBJ2-4
cdr3_nt: TGTGCCAGCAGTTCCGTACAAGGACGGCCCTACGAGCAGTACTTC; cdr3_aa: CASSSVQGRPYEQYF; v_call: TRBV12-3/TRBV12-4; clone_size: few; cdr3_length: 15; d_call: NA; j_call: TRBJ2-7
cdr3_nt: TGCGCCAGCAGCTGGGAAGGGGAGGATACGCAGTATTTT; cdr3_aa: CASSWEGEDTQYF; v_call: TRBV5-1; clone_size: NA; cdr3_length: 13; d_call: NA; j_call: TRBJ2-3
cdr3_nt: TGCGCCAGCAGCTTGGAACAGGGGATAGCCTACGAGCAGTACTTC; cdr3_aa: CASSLEQGIAYEQYF; v_call: TRBV5-1; clone_size: NA; cdr3_length: 15; d_call: TRBD1; j_call: TRBJ2-7
cdr3_nt: TGCAGCGCTCGACCCCGGGACAGGATCTATGGCTACACCTTC; cdr3_aa: CSARPRDRIYGYTF; v_call: TRBV29-1; clone_size: few; cdr3_length: 14; d_call: TRBD1; j_call: TRBJ1-2
cdr3_nt: TGCGCCAGCAGCCCGGTACAGAGCACAGATACGCAGTATTTT; cdr3_aa: CASSPVQSTDTQYF; v_call: TRBV5-1; clone_size: NA; cdr3_length: 14; d_call: NA; j_call: TRBJ2-3
cdr3_nt: TGTGCCAGCAGCGCTTGGGAGGGCCGGGGATACGAGCAGTACTTC; cdr3_aa: CASSAWEGRGYEQYF; v_call: TRBV7-9; clone_size: NA; cdr3_length: 15; d_call: TRBD2; j_call: TRBJ2-7
cdr3_nt: TGTGCCAGCAGCCGAGACAGGGGAACGAATGGCTACACCTTC; cdr3_aa: CASSRDRGTNGYTF; v_call: TRBV3-1; clone_size: NA; cdr3_length: 14; d_call: TRBD1; j_call: TRBJ1-2
cdr3_nt: TGTGCCAGCAGCGAGGGGCCCGGGGCTTTCTTT; cdr3_aa: CASSEGPGAFF; v_call: TRBV6-5; clone_size: NA; cdr3_length: 11; d_call: NA; j_call: TRBJ1-1
cdr3_nt: TGTGCCACCAACGGGGGATACCAAGAGACCCAGTACTTC; cdr3_aa: CATNGGYQETQYF; v_call: TRBV10-3; clone_size: NA; cdr3_length: 13; d_call: NA; j_call: TRBJ2-5
cdr3_nt: TGCAGTGCTTCCCAACGTGCAACTAATGAAAAACTGTTTTTT; cdr3_aa: CSASQRATNEKLFF; v_call: TRBV20-1; clone_size: NA; cdr3_length: 14; d_call: NA; j_call: TRBJ1-4
cdr3_nt: TGTGCCAGCAGCGAGAGCGGGAGGGCCACAAGTGAGCAGTTCTTC; cdr3_aa: CASSESGRATSEQFF; v_call: TRBV2; clone_size: NA; cdr3_length: 15; d_call: TRBD2; j_call: TRBJ2-1
cdr3_nt: TGTGCCAGCAGCCCCTTCCCACTGTGCTCCTACAATGAGCAGTTCTTC; cdr3_aa: CASSPFPLCSYNEQFF; v_call: TRBV6-6; clone_size: NA; cdr3_length: 16; d_call: NA; j_call: TRBJ2-1
cdr3_nt: TGCAGTGCTAGAGTTCTACCGTGGGCCTACGAGCAGTACTTC; cdr3_aa: CSARVLPWAYEQYF; v_call: TRBV20-1; clone_size: NA; cdr3_length: 14; d_call: NA; j_call: TRBJ2-7
cdr3_nt: TGTGCCAGCGCCCGAGGGGTAAACACTGAAGCTTTCTTT; cdr3_aa: CASARGVNTEAFF; v_call: TRBV12-3/TRBV12-4; clone_size: NA; cdr3_length: 13; d_call: NA; j_call: TRBJ1-1
cdr3_nt: TGTGCCAGCAGCGACGACAGGGTGCCTGGCTACACCTTC; cdr3_aa: CASSDDRVPGYTF; v_call: TRBV7-2; clone_size: NA; cdr3_length: 13; d_call: TRBD1; j_call: TRBJ1-2
cdr3_nt: TGTGCCAGCAGTTTAGTGGGGACAGGGGATCACATTCAGTACTTC; cdr3_aa: CASSLVGTGDHIQYF; v_call: TRBV12-3/TRBV12-4; clone_size: NA; cdr3_length: 15; d_call: TRBD1; j_call: TRBJ2-4
cdr3_nt: TGTGCCAGCAGTTTGAGCTCTGGGGCCAACGTCCCGACTTTC; cdr3_aa: CASSLSSGANVPTF; v_call: TRBV27; clone_size: NA; cdr3_length: 14; d_call: NA; j_call: TRBJ2-6
cdr3_nt: TGCGCCAGCAGCGAGGACAGGGGATATCCCTACAACGAGCAGTACTTC; cdr3_aa: CASSEDRGYPYNEQYF; v_call: TRBV5-1; clone_size: few; cdr3_length: 16; d_call: TRBD1; j_call: TRBJ2-7
cdr3_nt: TGTGCCAGCAGCCCGGGACTAGCGGGAGATAACACAGATACGCAGTATTTT; cdr3_aa: CASSPGLAGDNTDTQYF; v_call: TRBV7-9; clone_size: NA; cdr3_length: 17; d_call: TRBD2; j_call: TRBJ2-3
cdr3_nt: TGCAGTGCTAATGGGGCCGGGGATTCACCCCTCCACTTT; cdr3_aa: CSANGAGDSPLHF; v_call: TRBV20-1; clone_size: few; cdr3_length: 13; d_call: NA; j_call: TRBJ1-6
cdr3_nt: TGTGCCAGCAGGACACCAGGGGCGGGGGAGCAGTACTTC; cdr3_aa: CASRTPGAGEQYF; v_call: TRBV6-5; clone_size: many; cdr3_length: 13; d_call: NA; j_call: TRBJ2-7
cdr3_nt: TGTGCCAGCAGTTACTTGCACGGGGGCAATGGCGAGCAGTACTTC; cdr3_aa: CASSYLHGGNGEQYF; v_call: TRBV6-2/TRBV6-3; clone_size: NA; cdr3_length: 15; d_call: NA; j_call: TRBJ2-7
cdr3_nt: TGTGCCAGCAGCCAAGACAGGGGGCCGATCGGCGGCTACACCTTC; cdr3_aa: CASSQDRGPIGGYTF; v_call: TRBV4-2; clone_size: NA; cdr3_length: 15; d_call: TRBD1; j_call: TRBJ1-2
cdr3_nt: TGTGCCAGCAGGACAACTAGCGGCGGGGGAGATACGCAGTATTTT; cdr3_aa: CASRTTSGGGDTQYF; v_call: TRBV6-6; clone_size: many; cdr3_length: 15; d_call: TRBD2; j_call: TRBJ2-3
cdr3_nt: TGTGCCAGCAGCCCTCTGACGAGTAGCACAGATACGCAGTATTTT; cdr3_aa: CASSPLTSSTDTQYF; v_call: TRBV11-2; clone_size: NA; cdr3_length: 15; d_call: NA; j_call: TRBJ2-3